This TCR beta chain was identified during a study of regulatory T cells in long-lasting Graves disease. Time point denoted: persistent/refractory GD, antithyroid drugs over 5 years with positive TRAb. RNA isolated from PBMCs was used to make the TCR library. Criteria from the American Thyroid Association guidelines were applied to diagnose Graves' disease. Comments on this clonotype: Its antigen is still unknown.

Regarding the study as a whole: It was peripheral blood alone, not thyroid tissue, that was studied.

iRepertoire HTBI primers and Arm-PCR of CDR3 regions built TCR beta libraries. One entry per CDR3 protein, called by TCRdb with MiXCR from the multiplex PCR reads. The sample comprises fewer than 450,000 distinct CDR3 sequences, 20% to 30% of which are singletons, and around 24% rests with the top ten. This CDR3 has 13 amino acids. Trimming left V 6 bases short and J 1 base short, with 10 bases between. Germline V gene lookup returns CDR1 SGHRS and CDR2 YFSETQ. The clonotype originates from a female donor with Graves disease. Sequences were derived from peripheral blood mononuclear cells (PBMCs), sampled when the disease was refractory, from a patient treated with antithyroid drugs. The genes are TRBV5-1 and TRBJ2-5, with D perhaps TRBD1 (6 bases). CDR3 DNA sequence: TGCGCCAGCAACAGGGACGGCCAAGAGACCCAGTACTTC. This translates into CASNRDGQETQYF.